This T cell receptor (beta chain) comes out of a study of blood T cell repertoires in COVID-19. The data were produced by immunoSEQ multiplex PCR, yet TCRdb's version contains in-frame clones alone and is incomplete. The table includes about 200,000 clones, 70% to 85% detected once. Germline CDR1 and CDR2: SGHRS and YFSETQ. There are 17 residues in the CDR3. V shed 4 bases and J shed 1 base, with 18 bases lying between them. This TCR was recovered from a human donor with acute or convalescent COVID-19. The donor label of this sample is uncertain. J is TRBJ2-1 and V is TRBV5-1; no firm D call. The sequenced material came from peripheral blood. CDR3 in amino acids: CASSTGLLRRSYNEQFF. CDR3 DNA: TGCGCCAGCAGCACCGGGTTGTTGCGCCGGTCCTACAATGAGCAGTTCTTC.